This record covers a single T cell receptor (beta chain). Which antigen it targets is not known. Per-base quality was not reported, and no clone a single base away is much larger than it. This entry comes from a study of STAT3 mutations in large granular lymphocyte leukemia (dated by TCRdb to about 2019). Concerning the study at large: Roughly half of the T-LGLL patients who were sequenced longitudinally carried canonical activating STAT3 mutations. As controls within the study, a couple of patients with natural killer LGL leukemia were also sequenced longitudinally. Patients were sequenced at around 4 time points on average, with the number of samplings per patient ranging from 2 to 8. Serial deep sequencing of TCRbeta CDR3 and STAT3 was performed in patients with T-cell large granular lymphocyte leukemia to reconstruct clonal hierarchy and dynamics. Roughly 19 representative T-LGLL cases were selected from an initial cohort of some 200 LGL patients for longitudinal TCRbeta and STAT3 sequencing. Over half of the T-LGLL patients were given one or more immunosuppressive therapy regimens, and more than 30% of those treated had a hematologic response. The research as a whole found: Since codominant clonotypes persisted in some patients, a small but highly pathogenic clone may have gone undetected. Linking therapy response to changes in TCR clonal burden was complicated by variable intervals between samplings and by differing treatment regimens. Several patients had a dominant TCR clone burden greater than the STAT3 mutant burden, which suggests that the STAT3 mutation arose secondarily within a clone that had already expanded. At least one immunodominant TCRbeta clonotype was present in every T-LGLL patient, and multiple immunodominant subclonotypes appeared in about half of the T-LGLL patients. Because no samples were available when a clone first appeared, clonal expansion was inferred from samplings taken at other points. TCR clonotype switching after therapy was observed in about 35% of the 18 patients, and all newly emerging clones were found to be STAT3 wild type.

The germline V gene yields SNHLY for CDR1 and FYNNEI for CDR2. The CDR3 spans 12 residues, from the cysteine through the phenylalanine. The CDR3 DNA has 36 bases and is translated from base 1. V and J are truncated by 4 bases and 11 bases respectively, leaving an intervening sequence of 14 bases. The same DNA, extracted from blood mononuclear cells, served for both TCR sequencing and STAT3 sequencing. TCRbeta libraries were sequenced on an Illumina MiSeq, averaging roughly 41,000 productive templates per sample. TCRbeta CDR3 libraries were generated with the immunoSEQ assay using multiplex PCR amplification. Concerning the study's data processing: Repertoire diversity was calculated as previously defined, with values near 0 taken to indicate extremely monoclonal samples. Drawn from immuneACCESS, this table holds only the in-frame rearrangements with V and J called that TCRdb kept. Clones are partly lost; checked studies trace under half to an unresolved V gene and leave the rest unexplained. V and J calls and clone size are those listed in that table; D and trimming were worked out from the DNA. The sample data list about 4,200 clones, and 66% of these were observed just once. The ten largest clones capture around 70% of the sample.

The sequenced material came from peripheral blood mononuclear cells. The TCR sequence derives from a man in his 60s with T-cell large granular lymphocyte leukemia. Some clones in this sample may be carry-over from other donors' samples. The age is the age at diagnosis. The chain uses TRBV2 and TRBJ1-2; TRBD1 could be the D gene, as 6 bases match. The bases are TGTGCCAGCAGTGCAAGGACAGAGCGTTACACCTTC. The resulting protein is CASSARTERYTF.